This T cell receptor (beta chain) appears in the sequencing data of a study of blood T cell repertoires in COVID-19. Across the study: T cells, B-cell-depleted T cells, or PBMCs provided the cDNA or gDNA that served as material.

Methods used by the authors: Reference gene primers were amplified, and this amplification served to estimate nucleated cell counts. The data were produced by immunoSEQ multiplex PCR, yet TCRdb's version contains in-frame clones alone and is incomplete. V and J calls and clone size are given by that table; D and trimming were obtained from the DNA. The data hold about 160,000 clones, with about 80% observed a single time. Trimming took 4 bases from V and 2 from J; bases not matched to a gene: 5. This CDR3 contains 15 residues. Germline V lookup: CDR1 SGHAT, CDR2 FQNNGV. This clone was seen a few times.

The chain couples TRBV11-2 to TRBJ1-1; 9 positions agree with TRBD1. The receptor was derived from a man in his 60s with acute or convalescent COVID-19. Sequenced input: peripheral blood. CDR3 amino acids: CASSWGTGPNTEAFF. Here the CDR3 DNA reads TGTGCCAGCAGCTGGGGGACAGGGCCTAACACTGAAGCTTTCTTT.